This T cell receptor beta chain was profiled in a study of siplizumab effects on memory and regulatory T cells. Clones were read by immunoSEQ multiplex PCR, and TCRdb kept only the in-frame ones, dropping some. Of about 100,000 clones listed, around 90% are singletons. Overall study results and limits: Among alloreactive clones, only a minor fraction mapped to unstimulated subsets. Naive T cells, seemingly more diverse than memory cells, seemed major alloresponse contributors. Mean Treg-derived proportions of mappable alloreactive CD4+ clones were 55% to 75% for siplizumab and approximately 25% for controls. Sequences that were alloreactive and traceable to unstimulated CD4+ memory cells were significantly reduced by siplizumab.

The trim removed 5 bases at V and 5 bases at J, leaving 7 bases unmatched. Germline assignment: CDR1 SGHTA and CDR2 FQGNSA. The CDR3 has 17 residues. As to this clone: Its antigen remains unknown.

The rearrangement joins TRBV7-2 to TRBJ2-3, with 16 nucleotides matching TRBD2. This TCR was sampled from a human donor in good health. The sample was non-Treg CD4+ T cells sorted from blood. CDR3 in amino acids: CASSHGTSGRALDTQYF. CDR3 bases: TGTGCCAGCAGCCACGGGACTAGCGGGAGGGCCTTAGATACGCAGTATTTT.